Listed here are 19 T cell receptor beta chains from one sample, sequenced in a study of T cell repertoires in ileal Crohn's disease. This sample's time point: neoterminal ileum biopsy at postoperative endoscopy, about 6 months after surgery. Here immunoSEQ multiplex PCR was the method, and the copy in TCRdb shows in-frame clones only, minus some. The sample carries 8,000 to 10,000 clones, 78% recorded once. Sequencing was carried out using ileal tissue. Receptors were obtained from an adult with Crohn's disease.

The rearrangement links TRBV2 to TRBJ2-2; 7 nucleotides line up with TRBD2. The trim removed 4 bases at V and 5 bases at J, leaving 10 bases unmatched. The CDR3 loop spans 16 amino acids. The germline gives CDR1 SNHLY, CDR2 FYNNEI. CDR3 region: CASSVRTRKPTGELFF. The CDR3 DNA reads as TGTGCCAGCAGTGTCCGGACTAGAAAACCTACCGGGGAGCTGTTTTTT.

The CDR3 DNA reads TGTGCCAGCAGCTTTGAGGGGACAGGGAGCTACGAGCAGTACTTC. It codes for CASSFEGTGSYEQYF. The chain combines TRBV5-4 with TRBJ2-7; 9 bases are shared with TRBD1. Germline CDR1 SGHNT, CDR2 YYREEE (reference sequence). V gave up 2 bases and J gave up 3 bases; unmatched junction bases: 6. This CDR3 contains 15 residues.

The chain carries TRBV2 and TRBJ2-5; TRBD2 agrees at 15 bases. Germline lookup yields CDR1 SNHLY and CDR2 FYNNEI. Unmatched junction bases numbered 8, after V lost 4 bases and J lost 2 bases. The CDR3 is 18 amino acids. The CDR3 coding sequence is TGTGCCAGCAGTGGGACTAGCGGGGGGGGCACCTTACAAGAGACCCAGTACTTC. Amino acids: CASSGTSGGGTLQETQYF.

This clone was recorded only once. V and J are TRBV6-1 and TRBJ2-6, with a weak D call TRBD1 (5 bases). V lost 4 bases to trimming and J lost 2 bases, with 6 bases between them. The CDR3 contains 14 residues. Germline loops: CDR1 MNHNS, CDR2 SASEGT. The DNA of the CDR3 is TGTGCCAGCAGTGTAGGGGCTGGGGCCAACGTCCTGACTTTC. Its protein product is CASSVGAGANVLTF.

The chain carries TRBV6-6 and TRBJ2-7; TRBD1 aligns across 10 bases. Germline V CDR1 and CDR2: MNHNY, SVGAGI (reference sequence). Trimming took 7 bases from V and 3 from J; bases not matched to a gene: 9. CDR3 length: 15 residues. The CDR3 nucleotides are TGTGCCAGCACCATCGGGGGGACAGGGGTCTACGAGCAGTACTTC. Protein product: CASTIGGTGVYEQYF.

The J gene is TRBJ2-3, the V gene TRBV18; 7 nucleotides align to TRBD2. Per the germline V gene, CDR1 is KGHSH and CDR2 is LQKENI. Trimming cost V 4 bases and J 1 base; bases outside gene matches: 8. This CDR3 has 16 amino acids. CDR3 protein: CASSRGREIGTDTQYF. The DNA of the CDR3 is TGTGCCAGCTCACGTGGGCGGGAGATCGGCACAGATACGCAGTATTTT.

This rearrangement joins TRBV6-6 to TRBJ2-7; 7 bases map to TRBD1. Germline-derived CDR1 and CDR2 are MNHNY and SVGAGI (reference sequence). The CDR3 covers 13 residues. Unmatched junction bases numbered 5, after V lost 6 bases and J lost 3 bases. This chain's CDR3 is CASSSDRVYEQYF. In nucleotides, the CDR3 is TGTGCCAGCAGCTCTGACAGGGTCTACGAGCAGTACTTC.

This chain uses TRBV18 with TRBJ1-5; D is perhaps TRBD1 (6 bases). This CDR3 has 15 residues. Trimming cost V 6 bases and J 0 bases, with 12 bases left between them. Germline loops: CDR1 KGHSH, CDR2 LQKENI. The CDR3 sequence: CASSPGTNSNQPQHF. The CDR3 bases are TGTGCCAGCTCTCCCGGGACAAATAGCAATCAGCCCCAGCATTTT.

CDR3 sequence: CASTSYGSYGYTF. In DNA, the CDR3 is TGTGCCAGCACCTCCTACGGTTCTTATGGCTACACCTTC. The V gene is TRBV7-2, the J gene TRBJ1-2; D gene unclear. CDR3 length: 13 residues. CDR1 and CDR2 (germline): SGHTA, FQGNSA. Trimming took off 7 bases at V and 5 bases at J, with 14 bases between the two ends.

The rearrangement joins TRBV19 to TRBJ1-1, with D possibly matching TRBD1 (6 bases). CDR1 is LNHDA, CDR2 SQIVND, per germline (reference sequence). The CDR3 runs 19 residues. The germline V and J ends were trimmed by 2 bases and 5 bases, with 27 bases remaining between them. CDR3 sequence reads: CASSIRGGTRGLMETEAFF. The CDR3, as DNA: TGTGCCAGTAGTATAAGAGGGGGAACCCGAGGACTTATGGAGACTGAAGCTTTCTTT.

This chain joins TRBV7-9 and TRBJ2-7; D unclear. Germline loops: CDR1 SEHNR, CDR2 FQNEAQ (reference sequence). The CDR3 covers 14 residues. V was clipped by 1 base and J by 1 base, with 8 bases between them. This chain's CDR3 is CASSLVSGSYEQYF. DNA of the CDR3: TGTGCCAGCAGCTTAGTTTCAGGATCCTACGAGCAGTACTTC.

The CDR3 protein is CASSLKPFSGVVLTDTQYF. The CDR3 DNA reads as TGTGCCAGCAGTTTAAAACCCTTCTCGGGGGTCGTCCTCACAGATACGCAGTATTTT. This chain uses TRBV27 with TRBJ2-3; weak D call: TRBD2 (6 bases). Germline-derived CDR1 and CDR2 are MNHEY and SMNVEV (reference sequence). The length of the CDR3 is 19 residues. Trimming stripped 2 bases from V and 2 bases from J, with 23 bases between.

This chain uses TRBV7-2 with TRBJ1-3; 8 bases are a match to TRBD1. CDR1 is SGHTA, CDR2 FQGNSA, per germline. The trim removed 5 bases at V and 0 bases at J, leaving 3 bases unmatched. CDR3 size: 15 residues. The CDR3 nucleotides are TGTGCCAGCAGCCACGACAGGGGCTCTGGAAACACCATATATTTT. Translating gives CASSHDRGSGNTIYF. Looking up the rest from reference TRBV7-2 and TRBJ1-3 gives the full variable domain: GAGVSQSPSNKVTEKGKDVELRCDPISGHTALYWYRQSLGQGLEFLIYFQGNSAPDKSGLPSDRFSAERTGGSVSTLTIQRTQQEDSAVYLCASSHDRGSGNTIYFGEGSWLTVV.

The CDR3 is CASSELGRSMGYTF. The CDR3 DNA sequence: TGTGCCAGCAGTGAACTCGGGAGGTCTATGGGCTACACCTTC. The chain combines TRBV2 with TRBJ1-2; no clear D. The germline V gene has CDR1 SNHLY and CDR2 FYNNEI. The CDR3 is 14 amino acids. V shed 2 bases and J shed 8 bases, with 15 bases lying between them.

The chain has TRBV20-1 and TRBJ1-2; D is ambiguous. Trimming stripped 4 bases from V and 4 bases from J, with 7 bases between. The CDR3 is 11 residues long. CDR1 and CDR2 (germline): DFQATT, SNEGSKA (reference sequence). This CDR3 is CSATELYGYTF. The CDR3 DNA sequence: TGCAGTGCTACCGAACTCTATGGCTACACCTTC.

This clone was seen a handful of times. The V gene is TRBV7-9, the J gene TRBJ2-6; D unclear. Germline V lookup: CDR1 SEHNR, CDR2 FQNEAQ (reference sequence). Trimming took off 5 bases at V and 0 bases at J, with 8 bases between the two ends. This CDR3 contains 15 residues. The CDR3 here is CASSETASGANVLTF. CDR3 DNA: TGTGCCAGCAGCGAAACTGCCTCTGGGGCCAACGTCCTGACTTTC.

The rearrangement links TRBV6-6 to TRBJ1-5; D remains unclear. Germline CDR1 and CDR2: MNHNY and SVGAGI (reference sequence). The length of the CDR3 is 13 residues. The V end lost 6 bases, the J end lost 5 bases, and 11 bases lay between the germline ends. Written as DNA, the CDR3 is TGTGCCAGCAGGCCTGCGGCCGATCAGCCCCAGCATTTT. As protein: CASRPAADQPQHF.

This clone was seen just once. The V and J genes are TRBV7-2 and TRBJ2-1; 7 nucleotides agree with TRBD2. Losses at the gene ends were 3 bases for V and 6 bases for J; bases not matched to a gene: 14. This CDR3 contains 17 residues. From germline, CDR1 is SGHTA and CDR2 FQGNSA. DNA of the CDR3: TGTGCCAGCAGCTTGTATACTAGCGCAGGAAGGATCAATGAGCAGTTCTTC. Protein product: CASSLYTSAGRINEQFF.

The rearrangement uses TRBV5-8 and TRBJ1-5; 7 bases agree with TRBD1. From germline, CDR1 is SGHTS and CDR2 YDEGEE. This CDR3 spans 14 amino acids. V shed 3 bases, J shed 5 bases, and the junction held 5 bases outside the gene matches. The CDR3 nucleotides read TGTGCCAGCAGCTCGGGACAGTATTATCAGCCCCAGCATTTT. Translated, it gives CASSSGQYYQPQHF.